The following is a T cell receptor beta chain sequence with its context. Its antigen remains unidentified. Per-base quality was not reported, and no clone a single base away is much larger than it. TCRbeta CDR3 regions were amplified from genomic DNA using the immunoSEQ Assay, a bias-controlled multiplex PCR. The published analysis was carried out like this. Within the assay, amplification of reference gene primers was used to estimate how many nucleated cells each sample contained. To quantify the absolute abundance of each unique TCRbeta CDR3 rearrangement, sequence reads were collapsed and filtered. Productive Simpson clonality was computed per sample as the square root of Simpson's diversity index over productive rearrangements. TCRdb's version of the immuneACCESS table is confined to in-frame rearrangements and falls short of the full clone set. An unresolved V gene accounts for under half of the shortfall where checked; the remainder is of unknown origin. The DNA was the basis for D and trimming; V, J and clone size are from that table. The sample includes more than 100,000 clones, with roughly 89% observed a single time. The ten largest clonotypes hold nearly 4% of the sample.

Per the germline V gene, KGHSH is the CDR1 and LQKENI is the CDR2. V sheds 0 bases and J sheds 5 bases, leaving 18 bases between their ends. The CDR3 starts with the cysteine, ends with the phenylalanine, and has 17 residues. CDR3 DNA is the only sequence kept; it has 51 bases, read in frame from the first base. The data were taken from a study of blood T cell repertoires in COVID-19 (dated by TCRdb to 2018 to 2021). Study-wide context: Collaborator samples came from the United States, Italy and Spain and covered acute and convalescent phases of COVID-19. The prospective study material was composed of cDNA or gDNA derived from T cells, B-cell-depleted T cells, or PBMCs. A freely available public database, intended as a resource for researchers studying the immune response to SARS-CoV-2, is where the repertoires were released. HLA class I and class II types, where available, came from metadata supplied by the sample provider rather than from assay-based typing. Samples came from the ongoing ImmuneRACE study (first 160 participants) plus 1,254 subjects from 6 global collaborators. Nearly every sample came with metadata listing a de-identified subject ID, COVID-19 status, age in years and sex. Subjects who had been exposed to COVID-19, were actively infected with it, or had recovered from it provided the deeply sampled blood TCRbeta repertoires that made up the dataset.

Results the study describes overall, beyond this receptor: How much clinical and demographic metadata was included differed by source and by participant, and the metadata was provided uncurated.

Enrolling through a virtual design, the prospective study's participants ranged in age from about 18 to 89 years and lived across roughly 24 United States geographic areas. Cohort assignment in the prospective study relied on participant-reported clinical history from a screening survey and a study questionnaire. For ImmuneRACE Cohort 3, a participant was defined as recovered based on two consecutive negative NP/OP PCR tests, clearance by a healthcare professional, or resolution of symptoms. In the prospective study, mobile phlebotomists collected whole blood, serum and a nasopharyngeal or oropharyngeal swab from each participant. Additional blood draws and questionnaires over an approximately two-month period could optionally be provided by prospective study participants. Prospective study blood samples were shipped either frozen or at room temperature before DNA extraction.

The chain is made from TRBV18 and TRBJ2-3; the D segment could be TRBD1, given 6 matching bases. This clonotype was obtained from a woman aged 25-40 years who had recovered from COVID-19. The sample consisted of PBMCs or T cells enriched from blood (not recorded which). The nucleotide sequence is given as TGTGCCAGCTCACCACCGGACAGAGATAGACGGGGAGATACGCAGTATTTT. Its coded protein is CASSPPDRDRRGDTQYF.